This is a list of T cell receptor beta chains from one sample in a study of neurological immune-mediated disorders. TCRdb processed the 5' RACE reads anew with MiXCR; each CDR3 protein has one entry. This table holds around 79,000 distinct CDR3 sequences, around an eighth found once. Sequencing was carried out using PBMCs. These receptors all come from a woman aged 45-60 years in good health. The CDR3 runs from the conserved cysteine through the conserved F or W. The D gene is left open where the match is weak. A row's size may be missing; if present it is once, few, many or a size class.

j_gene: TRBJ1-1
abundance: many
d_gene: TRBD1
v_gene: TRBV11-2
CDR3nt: TGTGCCAGCAGCCCGGACAGGGGGGCTGAAGCTTTCTTT
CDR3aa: CASSPDRGAEAFF

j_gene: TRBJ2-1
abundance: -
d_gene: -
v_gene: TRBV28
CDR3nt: TGTGCCAGCAGTCCCATACGCAATGAGCAGTTCTTC
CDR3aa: CASSPIRNEQFF

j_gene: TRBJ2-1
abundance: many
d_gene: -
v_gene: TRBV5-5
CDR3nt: TGTGCCAGCAGCTTGAGTACCTCCGGACCCTACAATGAGCAGTTCTTC
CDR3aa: CASSLSTSGPYNEQFF

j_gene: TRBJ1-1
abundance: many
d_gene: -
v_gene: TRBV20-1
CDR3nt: TGCAGTGCTAGACTATCTGGGAACACTGAAGCTTTCTTT
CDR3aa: CSARLSGNTEAFF

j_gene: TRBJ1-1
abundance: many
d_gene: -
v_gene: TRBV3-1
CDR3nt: TGTGCCAGCAGCCAAAGGGGGAGAGGTGAAGCTTTCTTT
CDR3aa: CASSQRGRGEAFF

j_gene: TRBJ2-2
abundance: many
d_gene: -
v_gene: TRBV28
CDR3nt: TGTGCCAGCAGTTTATACCCAGCGAAAGACACCGGGGAGCTGTTTTTT
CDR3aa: CASSLYPAKDTGELFF

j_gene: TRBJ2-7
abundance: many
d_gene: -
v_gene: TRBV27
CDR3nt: TGTGCCAGCAGCCGCGGACCTCCCCCCTACGAGCAGTACTTC
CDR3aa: CASSRGPPPYEQYF

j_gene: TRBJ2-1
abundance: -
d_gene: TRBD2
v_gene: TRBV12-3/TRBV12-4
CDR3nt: TGTGCCAGCACTAGCGGGAGTGTCGATGAGCAGTTCTTC
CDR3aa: CASTSGSVDEQFF

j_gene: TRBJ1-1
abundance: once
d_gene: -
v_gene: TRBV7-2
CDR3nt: TGTGCCAGCAGCCCACAGTACACTGAAGCTTTCTTT
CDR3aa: CASSPQYTEAFF

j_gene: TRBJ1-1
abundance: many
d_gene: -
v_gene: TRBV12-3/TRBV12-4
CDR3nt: TGTGCCAGCAGTAAGGGTGGCACTGAAGCTTTCTTT
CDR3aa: CASSKGGTEAFF

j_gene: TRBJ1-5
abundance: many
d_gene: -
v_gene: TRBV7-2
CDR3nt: TGTGCCAGCAGCTTAGGGGTGCAGGGGTACCAGCCCCAGCATTTT
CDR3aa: CASSLGVQGYQPQHF

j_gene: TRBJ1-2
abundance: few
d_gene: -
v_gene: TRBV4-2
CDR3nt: TGTGCCAGCAGCCAAGGCCTCGGGGGTAGCGGCTACACCTTC
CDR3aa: CASSQGLGGSGYTF

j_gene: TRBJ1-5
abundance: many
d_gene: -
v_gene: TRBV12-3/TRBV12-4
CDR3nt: TGTGCCAGCTGCAGGGGCCGCAATCAGCCCCAGCATTTT
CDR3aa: CASCRGRNQPQHF

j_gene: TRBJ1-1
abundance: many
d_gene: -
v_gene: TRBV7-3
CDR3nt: TGTGCCAGCAGTACCGACAGGAACACTGAAGCTTTCTTT
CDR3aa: CASSTDRNTEAFF

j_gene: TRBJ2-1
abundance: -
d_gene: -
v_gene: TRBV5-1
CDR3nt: TGCGGCAGCAGCTTGGAAGGGCAGCTCTACAATGAGCAGTTCTTC
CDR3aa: CGSSLEGQLYNEQFF

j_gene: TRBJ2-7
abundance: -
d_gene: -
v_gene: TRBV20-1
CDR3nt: TGCAGTGCTAGAGATCCCCAAGGAGGCGACTACGAGCAGTACTTC
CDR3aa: CSARDPQGGDYEQYF

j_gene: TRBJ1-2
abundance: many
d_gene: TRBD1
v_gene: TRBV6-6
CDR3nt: TGTGCCAGCAGATCCCTCGGACAGGGGCCGGTTGGCTACACCTTC
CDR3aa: CASRSLGQGPVGYTF

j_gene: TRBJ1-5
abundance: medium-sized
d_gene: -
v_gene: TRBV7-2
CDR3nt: TGTGCCAGCAGCTGGTCGGGGCTTGGGGGCGGGGGCAATCAGCCCCAGCATTTT
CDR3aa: CASSWSGLGGGGNQPQHF

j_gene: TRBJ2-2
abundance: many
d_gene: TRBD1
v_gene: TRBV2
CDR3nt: TGTGCCAGCAGGGACAGGGTATTTACCGGGGAGCTGTTTTTT
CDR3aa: CASRDRVFTGELFF

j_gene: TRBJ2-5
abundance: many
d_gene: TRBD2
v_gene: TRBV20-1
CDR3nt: TGCAGTGCTAGTCGACTAGCGGGAGAATGGGAGACCCAGTACTTC
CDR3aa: CSASRLAGEWETQYF

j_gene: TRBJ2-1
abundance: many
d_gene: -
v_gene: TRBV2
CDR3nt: TGTGCCAGCAGTCCGAGACGGGATGAGCAGTTCTTC
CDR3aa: CASSPRRDEQFF

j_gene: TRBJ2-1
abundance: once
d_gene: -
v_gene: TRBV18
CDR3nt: TGTGCCAGCTCACCGACAGCACTCTCCTACAATGAGCAGTTCTTC
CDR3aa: CASSPTALSYNEQFF

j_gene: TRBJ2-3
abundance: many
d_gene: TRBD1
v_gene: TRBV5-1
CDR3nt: TGCGCCAGCAGCGTGGGACAGAGGAGGAGCACAGATACGCAGTATTTT
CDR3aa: CASSVGQRRSTDTQYF

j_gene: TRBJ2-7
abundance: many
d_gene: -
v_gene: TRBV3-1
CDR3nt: TGTGCCAGCAGCCAAGTTAGAGGTTATGAGCAGTACTTC
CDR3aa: CASSQVRGYEQYF

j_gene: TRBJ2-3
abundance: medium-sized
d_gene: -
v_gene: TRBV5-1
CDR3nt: TGCGCCAGCAGTCAATCTAGGCGGCAGGGAGATACGCAGTATTTT
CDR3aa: CASSQSRRQGDTQYF

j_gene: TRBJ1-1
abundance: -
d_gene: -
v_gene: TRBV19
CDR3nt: TGTGCGATTTCCCGCAGCGCAAACACTGAAGCTTTCTTT
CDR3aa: CAISRSANTEAFF

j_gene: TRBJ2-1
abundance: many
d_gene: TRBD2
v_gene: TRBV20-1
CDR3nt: TGCAGTGCTAGAGATAGCGGGTACGCTTACGGGTCGAATGAGCAGTTCTTC
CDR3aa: CSARDSGYAYGSNEQFF

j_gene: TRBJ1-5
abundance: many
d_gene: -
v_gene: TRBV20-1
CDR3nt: TGCAGTGCCCTGAATAGGGGCCAGAAAAGTCGGAATCAGCCCCAGCATTTT
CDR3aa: CSALNRGQKSRNQPQHF

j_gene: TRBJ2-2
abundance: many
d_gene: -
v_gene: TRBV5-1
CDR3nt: TGCGCCAGCAGTCGGCCAGGCGGCACCGGGGAGCTGTTTTTT
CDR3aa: CASSRPGGTGELFF

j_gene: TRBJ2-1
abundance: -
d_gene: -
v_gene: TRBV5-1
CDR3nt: TGCGCCAGCAGCGGGTCGGCGGGCTCCTACAATGAGCAGTTCTTC
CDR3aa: CASSGSAGSYNEQFF

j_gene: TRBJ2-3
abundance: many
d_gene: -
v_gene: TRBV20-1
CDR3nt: TGCAGTGCTAGAGACCCGACAGGCACAGATACGCAGTATTTT
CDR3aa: CSARDPTGTDTQYF

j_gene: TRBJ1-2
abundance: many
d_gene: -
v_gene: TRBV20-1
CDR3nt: TGCAGTGCTAGAGATATAGAAGGCTACGTCAACTATGGCTACACCTTC
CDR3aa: CSARDIEGYVNYGYTF

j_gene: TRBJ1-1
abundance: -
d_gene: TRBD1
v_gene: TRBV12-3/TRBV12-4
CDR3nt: TGTGTCAGCACCATCACCGACAGGGTATCTGAAGCTTTCTTT
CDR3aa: CVSTITDRVSEAFF

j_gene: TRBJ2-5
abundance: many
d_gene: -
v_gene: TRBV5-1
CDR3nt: TGCGCCACCCAAAGAGGGGACTTTTTTGAGAAGACCCAGTACTTC
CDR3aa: CATQRGDFFEKTQYF

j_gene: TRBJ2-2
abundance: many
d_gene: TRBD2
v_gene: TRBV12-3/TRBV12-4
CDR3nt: TGTGCCAGCAGGAAAGCGGGGGCGAACACCGGGGAGCTGTTTTTT
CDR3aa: CASRKAGANTGELFF

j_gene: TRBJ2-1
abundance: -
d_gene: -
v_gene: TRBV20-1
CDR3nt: TGCAGTGCTAGTCAAGGAAGGGATGAGCAGTTATTC
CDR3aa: CSASQGRDEQLF

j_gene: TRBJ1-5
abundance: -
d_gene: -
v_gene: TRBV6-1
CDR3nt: TGTGCCAGCGTGCGCGGGACAAATCAGCCCCAGCATTTT
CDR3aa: CASVRGTNQPQHF

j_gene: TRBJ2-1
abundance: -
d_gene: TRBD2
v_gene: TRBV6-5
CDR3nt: TGTGCCAGCAGGTCCTTAGCGGGAGGGTCCTACAATGAGCAGTTCTTC
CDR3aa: CASRSLAGGSYNEQFF

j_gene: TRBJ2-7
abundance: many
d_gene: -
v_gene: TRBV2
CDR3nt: TGTGCCAGCTCCTACCTAGGCGGGGAGACCGAGCAGTACTTC
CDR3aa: CASSYLGGETEQYF

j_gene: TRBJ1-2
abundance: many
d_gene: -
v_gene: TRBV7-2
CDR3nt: TGTGCCAGCAGCCCCGACAGCTATGGCTACACCTTC
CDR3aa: CASSPDSYGYTF

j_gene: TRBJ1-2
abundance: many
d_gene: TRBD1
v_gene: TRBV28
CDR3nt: TGTGCCAGCAGAAGTCAGGGACAGGCTCGTCACACCTTC
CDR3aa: CASRSQGQARHTF

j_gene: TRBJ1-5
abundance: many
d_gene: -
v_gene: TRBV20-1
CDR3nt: TGCAGTGCTAGAGGTGGACGCGTAGGAAATCAGCCCCAGCATTTT
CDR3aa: CSARGGRVGNQPQHF

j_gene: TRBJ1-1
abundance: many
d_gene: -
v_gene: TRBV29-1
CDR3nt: TGCAGCGTTGAGGGCCCGGGGAGGACTGAAGCTTTCTTT
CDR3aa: CSVEGPGRTEAFF

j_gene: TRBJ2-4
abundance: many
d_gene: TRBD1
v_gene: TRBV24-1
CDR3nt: TGTGCCACCAGTGACCCCGGGACAGGGGGCAACATTCAGTACTTC
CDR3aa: CATSDPGTGGNIQYF

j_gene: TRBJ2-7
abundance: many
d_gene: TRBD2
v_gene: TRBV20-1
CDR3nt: TGCAGTGCTACCTCAGGACTAGCGGGAGGCCCAAAGATCTACGAGCAGTACTTC
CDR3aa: CSATSGLAGGPKIYEQYF

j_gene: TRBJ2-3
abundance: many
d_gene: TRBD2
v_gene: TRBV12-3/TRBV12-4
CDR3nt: TGTGCCAGCACCGTGCCAGACAAGCGGGGCCAACCAGATACGCAGTATTTT
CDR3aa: CASTVPDKRGQPDTQYF

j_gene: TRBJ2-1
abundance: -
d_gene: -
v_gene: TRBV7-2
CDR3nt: TGTGCCAGCAGCTTCTACGTGGATGAGCAGTTCTTC
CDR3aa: CASSFYVDEQFF

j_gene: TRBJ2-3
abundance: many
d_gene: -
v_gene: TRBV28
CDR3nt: TGTGCCAGCAGTTTACCCCGTTTGGGCACAGATACGCAGTATTTT
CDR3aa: CASSLPRLGTDTQYF

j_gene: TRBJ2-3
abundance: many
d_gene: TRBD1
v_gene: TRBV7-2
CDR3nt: TGTGCCAGCAGCTTAGCCAGGGGGCTAGATACGCAGTATTTT
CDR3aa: CASSLARGLDTQYF

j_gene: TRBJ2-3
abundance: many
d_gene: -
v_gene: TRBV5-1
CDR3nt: TGCGCCAGCAAAATCGGACCATTTGTTACAGATACGCAGTATTTT
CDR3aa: CASKIGPFVTDTQYF